The 8 T cell receptor beta chains below come from one sample, sequenced in a study of T cell responses to AZD1222 COVID-19 vaccine. Repertoires were generated with immunoSEQ multiplex PCR, while TCRdb's copy carries only in-frame clones and drops some. The sample contains under 200,000 clones, more than 70% of which appear only once. The material sequenced was peripheral blood, taken on day 0 of AZD1222 vaccination. The receptors here all came from an adult in good health.

The rearrangement links TRBV5-1 to TRBJ2-2; D is perhaps TRBD2 (6 bases). Germline loops: CDR1 SGHRS, CDR2 YFSETQ. The CDR3 loop spans 13 amino acids. Trimming removed 4 bases from V and 7 bases from J, with 11 bases in between. The CDR3 bases are TGCGCCAGCAGCGGGCGGGACGGCGGGGAGCTGTTTTTT. This encodes CASSGRDGGELFF.

The CDR3 nucleotides read TGTGCCAGCAGACCCTCTAACTATGGCTACACCTTC. It yields the protein CASRPSNYGYTF. The chain is built from TRBV28 and TRBJ1-2; D call uncertain. Germline V gene lookup returns CDR1 MDHEN and CDR2 SYDVKM. Trimming stripped 6 bases from V and 0 bases from J, with 5 bases between. There are 12 residues in the CDR3.

The V gene is TRBV7-9, the J gene TRBJ2-1; 7 nucleotides agree with TRBD1. Germline lookup yields CDR1 SEHNR and CDR2 FQNEAQ (reference sequence). V dropped 5 bases and J dropped 9; count of bases not matched to a gene: 13. This CDR3 is 15 amino acids long. CDR3 DNA: TGTGCCAGCAGCCGGGCGCAGGGGGATGGCGGTGAGCAGTTCTTC. Translated: CASSRAQGDGGEQFF.

The genes are TRBV5-1 and TRBJ2-5; 12 bases match TRBD2. CDR1 SGHRS and CDR2 YFSETQ come from the germline V gene. The CDR3 contains 16 residues. V gave up 4 bases and J gave up 5 bases; unmatched junction bases: 9. The CDR3 is CASSRGLAGMGETQYF. DNA of the CDR3: TGCGCCAGCAGCAGAGGACTAGCGGGGATGGGGGAGACCCAGTACTTC.

V is TRBV28 and J is TRBJ2-7, with 12 bases fitting TRBD2. The V gene end was trimmed by 5 bases and the J gene end by 4 bases; junction bases not matched to a gene: 6. The CDR3 has 15 amino acids. Germline-derived CDR1 and CDR2 are MDHEN and SYDVKM. The chain's CDR3 is CASSPRLAGVYEQYF. In nucleotides, the CDR3 is TGTGCCAGCAGTCCGCGACTAGCGGGAGTATACGAGCAGTACTTC.

The sample holds one count of this clone. The genes are TRBV30 and TRBJ2-2, with TRBD1 identical over 7 bases. In germline, CDR1 is GTSNPN, CDR2 SVGIG (reference sequence). V shed 1 base and J 7 bases; nucleotides not matched to a gene: 3. The CDR3 runs 13 residues. In DNA, the CDR3 is TGTGCCTGGAGTGGACAGGGCGACGGGGAGCTGTTTTTT. Protein: CAWSGQGDGELFF.

V gene TRBV5-1 combines with J gene TRBJ1-6, with D tentatively TRBD1 (5 bases). Per germline, CDR1 SGHRS and CDR2 YFSETQ. Deletions cut 2 bases from V and 8 bases from J, with 11 bases between. The CDR3 has 14 residues. CDR3 sequence (DNA): TGCGCCAGCAGCTTCGGGACGGTAGATTCACCCCTCCACTTT. This encodes CASSFGTVDSPLHF.

The gene calls are TRBV6-2 or TRBV6-3 and TRBJ2-5; unclear D gene. Deletions cut 5 bases from V and 1 base from J, with 11 bases between. Germline V CDR1 and CDR2: MNHEY, SVGEGT. This CDR3 region has 14 residues. This CDR3 reads CASSAAILQETQYF. The CDR3 region has the DNA TGTGCCAGCAGTGCAGCAATTCTCCAAGAGACCCAGTACTTC.